The entry that follows covers one T cell receptor (beta chain) sequence. The antigen remains undetermined. The data were taken from a study of blood T cells in healthy people across ages. Study findings and constraints: Compared with aged donors, long-lived donors showed fewer expanded clones, suggesting selection.

The authors ran a second PCR of roughly 7 to 11 cycles using a sample-barcoded 5' primer and a J-beta primer mix. TCRdb ran MiXCR on the 5' RACE reads and lists one entry per CDR3 protein. The sample includes over 1,500,000 distinct CDR3 sequences, just under 50% seen only once; the top ten take over 2%. The sample providers were healthy Caucasian people from Russia, aged about 6 to 100. Trimming shortened V by 4 bases and J by 13 bases, and 23 bases separated the two germline ends. CDR1 is MNHEY, CDR2 SVGAGI, per germline. This CDR3 is 15 amino acids long. J is TRBJ2-4 and V is TRBV6-5, with D perhaps TRBD1 (6 bases). The source is a woman in her thirties or forties in good health. Sequencing was carried out using blood. CDR3 sequence (DNA): TGTGCCAGCAGTTCATCCCGAGGGGGACATGCAGCCCAGTACTTC. This codes for CASSSSRGGHAAQYF.